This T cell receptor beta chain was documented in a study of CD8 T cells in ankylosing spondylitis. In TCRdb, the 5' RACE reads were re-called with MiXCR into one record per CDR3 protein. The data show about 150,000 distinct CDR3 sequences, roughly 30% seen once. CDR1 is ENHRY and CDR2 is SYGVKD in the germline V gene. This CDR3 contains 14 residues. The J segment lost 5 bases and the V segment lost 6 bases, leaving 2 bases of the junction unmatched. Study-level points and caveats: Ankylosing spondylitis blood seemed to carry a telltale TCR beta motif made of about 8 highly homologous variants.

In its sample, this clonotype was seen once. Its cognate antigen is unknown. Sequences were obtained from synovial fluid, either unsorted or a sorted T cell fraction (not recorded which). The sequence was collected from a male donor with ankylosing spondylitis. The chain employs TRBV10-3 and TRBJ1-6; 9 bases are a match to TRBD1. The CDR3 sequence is CAIRRTGDNSPLHF. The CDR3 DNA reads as TGTGCCATCAGGAGGACAGGGGATAATTCACCCCTCCACTTT.